These T cell receptor beta chains were read from a single sample in a study of blood T cell repertoires in COVID-19. Profiling relied on immunoSEQ multiplex PCR, and the TCRdb table lists in-frame clones only, not all of them. Among approximately 270,000 clones listed, around 88% were seen once. Sequencing was performed on peripheral blood. The receptor source for this set is a woman younger than 45 with COVID-19, enrolled during active disease. Both conserved end residues are part of each CDR3. Each record gives: V gene, D gene, J gene, clone size, CDR3 DNA, CDR3 protein. D genes are given only for firm matches. Size values are once, few and many counts, or a class for expanded clones, and some rows have none.

v_gene: TRBV20-1; d_gene: .; j_gene: TRBJ2-3; abundance: few; CDR3nt: TGCAGTCCAAGGGGGGATACGCAGTATTTT; CDR3aa: CSPRGDTQYF
v_gene: TRBV7-2; d_gene: TRBD1; j_gene: TRBJ1-2; abundance: .; CDR3nt: TGTGCCAGCAGCGCGAGGACCACAGGGGTGTTTGGCTACACCTTC; CDR3aa: CASSARTTGVFGYTF
v_gene: TRBV6-2/TRBV6-3; d_gene: TRBD2; j_gene: TRBJ2-3; abundance: .; CDR3nt: TGTGCCAGCAGTTCCCCAGAGTGGCTAGCGGGGGGCACAGATACGCAGTATTTT; CDR3aa: CASSSPEWLAGGTDTQYF
v_gene: TRBV30; d_gene: .; j_gene: TRBJ2-5; abundance: .; CDR3nt: TGTGCCTGGAGTGAAACGGACGGGGAAGAGACCCAGTACTTC; CDR3aa: CAWSETDGEETQYF
v_gene: TRBV29-1; d_gene: TRBD2; j_gene: TRBJ2-5; abundance: .; CDR3nt: TGCAGCGTTGTCCCTAGCGGGACCAAGACCCAGTACTTC; CDR3aa: CSVVPSGTKTQYF
v_gene: TRBV7-8; d_gene: .; j_gene: TRBJ1-4; abundance: .; CDR3nt: TGTGCCAGCAGCTTAGCGCTAAGGTCTGGAAGAGGGGAAAAACTGTTTTTT; CDR3aa: CASSLALRSGRGEKLFF
v_gene: TRBV6-5; d_gene: .; j_gene: TRBJ1-2; abundance: .; CDR3nt: TGTGCCAGCAGTTACTCGGCAGGGTATGATGGCTACACCTTC; CDR3aa: CASSYSAGYDGYTF
v_gene: TRBV6-2/TRBV6-3; d_gene: TRBD2; j_gene: TRBJ2-3; abundance: .; CDR3nt: TGTGCCAGCAGTGTCGCTAGCGGGGCAGATACGCAGTATTTT; CDR3aa: CASSVASGADTQYF
v_gene: TRBV28; d_gene: TRBD1; j_gene: TRBJ1-6; abundance: .; CDR3nt: TGTGCCAGCACCGTGGGACAGGGCGGTTCACCCCTCCACTTT; CDR3aa: CASTVGQGGSPLHF
v_gene: TRBV11-3; d_gene: TRBD2; j_gene: TRBJ2-7; abundance: .; CDR3nt: TGTGCCAGCAGCTTAGATACTAGCGGGGGGGCACTGAAGAAGGGTAGCGAGCAGTACTTC; CDR3aa: CASSLDTSGGALKKGSEQYF
v_gene: TRBV11-2; d_gene: .; j_gene: TRBJ2-3; abundance: .; CDR3nt: TGTGCCAGCAGCCCCCGTACGCAGTATTTT; CDR3aa: CASSPRTQYF
v_gene: TRBV18; d_gene: TRBD1; j_gene: TRBJ2-7; abundance: .; CDR3nt: TGTGCCAGCTCCCCTAGGGACAGGCAAACCTACGAGCAGTACTTC; CDR3aa: CASSPRDRQTYEQYF
v_gene: TRBV11-2; d_gene: TRBD1; j_gene: TRBJ2-3; abundance: .; CDR3nt: TGTGCCAGCAGGAAAATCAGGGGGCGGATACTTACAGATACGCAGTATTTT; CDR3aa: CASRKIRGRILTDTQYF
v_gene: TRBV9; d_gene: .; j_gene: TRBJ1-2; abundance: .; CDR3nt: TGTGCCAGCAGCCCGTCAGAGGGCAACAACTATGGCTACACCTTC; CDR3aa: CASSPSEGNNYGYTF
v_gene: TRBV10-3; d_gene: TRBD1; j_gene: TRBJ2-5; abundance: .; CDR3nt: TGTGCCATCAGTGACCCGGGACAGGGGTTGGAGACCCAGTACTTC; CDR3aa: CAISDPGQGLETQYF
v_gene: TRBV6-6; d_gene: .; j_gene: TRBJ2-1; abundance: .; CDR3nt: TGTGCCAGCACCCACACCGTGGGCGTATATGAGCAGTTCTTC; CDR3aa: CASTHTVGVYEQFF
v_gene: TRBV6-4; d_gene: TRBD1; j_gene: TRBJ1-5; abundance: .; CDR3nt: TGTGCCAGCAGTAGGGACAGTGACAATCAGCCCCAGCATTTT; CDR3aa: CASSRDSDNQPQHF
v_gene: TRBV15; d_gene: TRBD1; j_gene: TRBJ1-4; abundance: .; CDR3nt: TGTGCCACCAGCAGAGTCGGACAGGGCAGAGAAAAACTGTTTTTT; CDR3aa: CATSRVGQGREKLFF
v_gene: TRBV19; d_gene: TRBD1; j_gene: TRBJ2-5; abundance: .; CDR3nt: TGTGCCAGTAGTATCCGGGACAGGGGTTCAGAGACCCAGTACTTC; CDR3aa: CASSIRDRGSETQYF
v_gene: TRBV18; d_gene: TRBD2; j_gene: TRBJ2-5; abundance: .; CDR3nt: TGTGCCAGCTCACCACCCACCAGCGGGGGACCTCAAGAGACCCAGTACTTC; CDR3aa: CASSPPTSGGPQETQYF
v_gene: TRBV14; d_gene: TRBD2; j_gene: TRBJ2-3; abundance: .; CDR3nt: TGTGCCAGCAGCTCCCGTATTGGGCGGGAGAGCACAGATACGCAGTATTTT; CDR3aa: CASSSRIGRESTDTQYF
v_gene: TRBV6-5; d_gene: .; j_gene: TRBJ1-2; abundance: .; CDR3nt: TGTGCCAGCAGTTACTCTGCGGGGGTGAAGGGCTACACCTTC; CDR3aa: CASSYSAGVKGYTF
v_gene: TRBV7-9; d_gene: TRBD1; j_gene: TRBJ1-1; abundance: .; CDR3nt: TGTGCCAGCAGCGTATCCCGACAGGGGTTAGGTGAAGCTTTCTTT; CDR3aa: CASSVSRQGLGEAFF
v_gene: TRBV11-2; d_gene: .; j_gene: TRBJ1-1; abundance: .; CDR3nt: TGTGCCAGCAGCTTAGAGGGTGGGGCAAACACTGAAGCTTTCTTT; CDR3aa: CASSLEGGANTEAFF
v_gene: TRBV9; d_gene: .; j_gene: TRBJ2-7; abundance: .; CDR3nt: TGTGCCAGCAGCTCTCGGGCCCGGGGTTACCACTTC; CDR3aa: CASSSRARGYHF
v_gene: TRBV6-5; d_gene: .; j_gene: TRBJ1-6; abundance: few; CDR3nt: TGTGCCAGCAGTTACGGTGGCTCTTCACCCCTCCACTTT; CDR3aa: CASSYGGSSPLHF
v_gene: TRBV7-2; d_gene: TRBD2; j_gene: TRBJ2-3; abundance: .; CDR3nt: TGTGCCAGCAGCATAGGGACAGCGGGAGGACAGGATACGCAGTATTTT; CDR3aa: CASSIGTAGGQDTQYF
v_gene: TRBV6-2/TRBV6-3; d_gene: .; j_gene: TRBJ2-1; abundance: .; CDR3nt: TGTGCCAGCAGTACTTCCTCCCTGATAAGTGAGCAGTTCTTC; CDR3aa: CASSTSSLISEQFF
v_gene: TRBV5-1; d_gene: TRBD1; j_gene: TRBJ1-2; abundance: .; CDR3nt: TGCGCCAGCACCAAGACAGGGGATGGCTACATCTTC; CDR3aa: CASTKTGDGYIF
v_gene: TRBV6-5; d_gene: .; j_gene: TRBJ1-3; abundance: once; CDR3nt: TGTGCCAGCAGTTACTCCGCAGGCCCCTCTGGAAACACCATATATTTT; CDR3aa: CASSYSAGPSGNTIYF
v_gene: TRBV7-2; d_gene: .; j_gene: TRBJ2-5; abundance: .; CDR3nt: TGTGCCAGCAGCTTAGGGCCGGGATCCCCGGAGACCCAGTACTTC; CDR3aa: CASSLGPGSPETQYF
v_gene: TRBV28; d_gene: TRBD1; j_gene: TRBJ2-3; abundance: .; CDR3nt: TGTGCCAGCAGTTTATGGGGACAGGGATTATACGATGGGGCTAGCACAGATACGCAGTATTTT; CDR3aa: CASSLWGQGLYDGASTDTQYF
v_gene: TRBV7-2; d_gene: .; j_gene: TRBJ2-2; abundance: once; CDR3nt: TGTGCCAGCACCTCAGGGGAGATAGGGTCGTGGTACACCGGGGAGCTGTTTTTT; CDR3aa: CASTSGEIGSWYTGELFF
v_gene: TRBV6-5; d_gene: .; j_gene: TRBJ1-1; abundance: .; CDR3nt: TGTGCCAGCAGACGATCAGAGAACACTGAAGCTTTCTTT; CDR3aa: CASRRSENTEAFF
v_gene: TRBV7-9; d_gene: TRBD1; j_gene: TRBJ2-2; abundance: .; CDR3nt: TGTGCCAGCAGCCCTGGGACAGGGGGTACGGGGGAGCTGTTTTTT; CDR3aa: CASSPGTGGTGELFF
v_gene: TRBV5-1; d_gene: TRBD1; j_gene: TRBJ1-4; abundance: .; CDR3nt: TGCGCCAGCAGCTCAGCCTTCCGGGACAGGGGTGAAAAACTGTTTTTT; CDR3aa: CASSSAFRDRGEKLFF
v_gene: TRBV19; d_gene: .; j_gene: TRBJ2-2; abundance: few; CDR3nt: TGTGCCAGTAGTACGCAGGGCACCGGGGAGCTGTTTTTT; CDR3aa: CASSTQGTGELFF
v_gene: TRBV3-1/TRBV3-2; d_gene: TRBD2; j_gene: TRBJ2-1; abundance: .; CDR3nt: TGTGCCAGCAGGATATCCGGGACTAGCGGGGTTGAGCAGTTCTTC; CDR3aa: CASRISGTSGVEQFF
v_gene: TRBV5-6; d_gene: .; j_gene: TRBJ1-4; abundance: .; CDR3nt: TGTGCCAGCAGCTTGAGTAACAGTCATGAAAAACTGTTTTTT; CDR3aa: CASSLSNSHEKLFF
v_gene: TRBV29-1; d_gene: TRBD1; j_gene: TRBJ1-3; abundance: few; CDR3nt: TGCAGCGCATGGGACAGTAGGGACACCATATATTTT; CDR3aa: CSAWDSRDTIYF
v_gene: TRBV6-2/TRBV6-3; d_gene: TRBD2; j_gene: TRBJ2-1; abundance: .; CDR3nt: TGTGCCAGCAGTTACTCGGATCCGGGAGGGCCCTCCCATGAGCAGTTCTTC; CDR3aa: CASSYSDPGGPSHEQFF
v_gene: TRBV6-5; d_gene: TRBD1; j_gene: TRBJ1-2; abundance: .; CDR3nt: TGTGCCAGCAGTCAGGGGGCTAGGGACTATGGCTACACCTTC; CDR3aa: CASSQGARDYGYTF
v_gene: TRBV19; d_gene: .; j_gene: TRBJ1-2; abundance: .; CDR3nt: TGTGCCAGTATATCTTTCGGACTTGGCTACACCTTC; CDR3aa: CASISFGLGYTF
v_gene: TRBV5-6; d_gene: .; j_gene: TRBJ1-4; abundance: .; CDR3nt: TGTGCCAGCAGCTTTCGGACTGCGACTAATGAAAAACTGTTTTTT; CDR3aa: CASSFRTATNEKLFF
v_gene: TRBV6-2/TRBV6-3; d_gene: .; j_gene: TRBJ1-2; abundance: .; CDR3nt: TGTGCCAGCAGTTACTCGATGGGGACTAGTGGCTACACCTTC; CDR3aa: CASSYSMGTSGYTF
v_gene: TRBV4-2; d_gene: .; j_gene: TRBJ2-7; abundance: .; CDR3nt: TGTGCCAGCAGCCCTTGGACCGGAGGGTACGAGCAGTACTTC; CDR3aa: CASSPWTGGYEQYF